The 27 T cell receptor beta chains below come from one sample, sequenced in a study of human T cells and chemical hapten exposure. Time point: patch test 2, 6 weeks after DPC sensitization. Specified treatment: therapeutic diphenylcyclopropenone sensitization with weekly scalp DPC. Each CDR3 protein is one row after TCRdb ran MiXCR on the RACE reads. The data show about 140,000 distinct CDR3 sequences, roughly 10% seen once. The source material was whole blood, sampled in connection with sensitization to the hapten diphenylcyclopropenone (DPC). These receptors all stem from a woman in her forties or fifties with alopecia areata. Some clones in this sample may be carry-over from other donors' samples.

The chain has TRBV4-2 and TRBJ2-1; 7 nucleotides align to TRBD2. Germline CDR1 reads LGHNA; CDR2 reads YNFKEQ. This CDR3 has 14 residues. V lost 4 bases, J lost 11 bases, and 11 bases stayed unmatched. The CDR3 loop reads CASSPIQAGPQQFF. CDR3 coding DNA: TGTGCCAGCAGCCCTATACAAGCGGGGCCCCAGCAGTTCTTC.

This clonotype was picked up many times. This chain links TRBV2 with TRBJ2-5, with no clear D. CDR1 is SNHLY and CDR2 is FYNNEI in the germline V gene. The CDR3 contains 13 residues. Trimming took 4 bases from V and 3 from J, leaving 9 bases between them. DNA of the CDR3: TGTGCCAGCAGTGCGGGCTTCGAAGAGACCCAGTACTTC. This encodes CASSAGFEETQYF. The whole variable domain, filled in from reference TRBV2 and TRBJ2-5, reads EPEVTQTPSHQVTQMGQEVILRCVPISNHLYFYWYRQILGQKVEFLVSFYNNEISEKSEIFDDQFSVERPDGSNFTLKIRSTKLEDSAMYFCASSAGFEETQYFGPGTRLLVL.

This clonotype was observed a handful of times. The DNA of the CDR3 is TGTGCCTGGACGGACTCCTACGAGCAGTACTTC. Translation gives CAWTDSYEQYF. The chain has TRBV30 and TRBJ2-7; no firm D call. Germline assignment: CDR1 GTSNPN and CDR2 SVGIG (reference sequence). V lost 4 bases and J 0 bases, leaving 4 bases between the germline ends. The CDR3 loop spans 11 amino acids.

This chain joins TRBV19 and TRBJ2-7; D possibly matches TRBD1 or TRBD2 (5 bases each). Between the trimmed V and J ends, which lost 5 bases and 3 bases, there was a span of 11 bases. The CDR3 is 13 amino acids. CDR1 is LNHDA, CDR2 SQIVND, per germline (reference sequence). CDR3 coding DNA: TGTGCCAGTAGTCTGGGGACGATCTACGAGCAGTACTTC. It is translated as CASSLGTIYEQYF. The variable domain in full, with the rest retrieved from reference TRBV19 and TRBJ2-7, is DGGITQSPKYLFRKEGQNVTLSCEQNLNHDAMYWYRQDPGQGLRLIYYSQIVNDFQKGDIAEGYSVSREKKESFPLTVTSAQKNPTAFYLCASSLGTIYEQYFGPGTRLTVT.

CDR3 residues: CASSSTIDTQYF. CDR3 DNA sequence: TGTGCCAGCAGTAGTACTATAGATACGCAGTATTTT. The rearrangement joins TRBV7-2 to TRBJ2-3, with unresolved D. Germline values: CDR1 SGHTA, CDR2 FQGNSA. This CDR3 contains 12 residues. V was cut by 6 bases and J by 5 bases, with 9 bases left in between.

The rearrangement uses TRBV6-1 and TRBJ1-1, with 9 positions matching TRBD1. The CDR3 contains 15 residues. V was clipped by 4 bases and J by 4 bases; unmatched bases: 7. Germline lookup yields CDR1 MNHNS and CDR2 SASEGT. CDR3 protein: CASSASRDRVTEAFF. The CDR3 coding sequence is TGTGCCAGCAGTGCATCCCGGGACAGGGTCACTGAAGCTTTCTTT.

A few counts support this clonotype. CDR3 residues: CASSPTSRFYNEQFF. In DNA, the CDR3 is TGTGCCAGCAGCCCAACCTCTAGGTTCTACAATGAGCAGTTCTTC. The chain carries TRBV28 and TRBJ2-1; no clear D gene. Between the trimmed V and J ends, which lost 6 bases and 3 bases, there was a span of 15 bases. CDR1 is MDHEN and CDR2 is SYDVKM in the germline V gene. The CDR3 loop spans 15 amino acids.

Remarks on this clonotype: A single base separates this from a much larger clone, so it may be a read error. CDR3 loop: CTSSASTGERGGYTF. DNA of the CDR3: TGTACCAGCAGTGCCTCGACAGGGGAGCGAGGTGGCTACACCTTC. V gene TRBV25-1 combines with J gene TRBJ1-2; 8 bases align to TRBD1. Germline V gene sequence: CDR1 MGHDK, CDR2 SYGVNS. The CDR3 totals 15 residues.

This clonotype was seen a few times. The chain is built from TRBV29-1 and TRBJ1-2, with D unresolved. The germline V gene encodes CDR1 SQVTM and CDR2 ANQGSEA. The CDR3 has 13 amino acids. Trimming left V 6 bases short and J 8 bases short, with 19 bases between. CDR3 protein: CSVDADGYGGYTF. The CDR3 DNA is TGCAGCGTCGACGCGGACGGCTACGGCGGCTACACCTTC.

The CDR3 protein is CASSQASRQGVQPQHF. CDR3 coding DNA: TGCGCCAGCAGTCAAGCCTCCAGACAGGGAGTACAGCCCCAGCATTTT. This chain connects TRBV23-1 to TRBJ1-5; 7 nucleotides align to TRBD1. TRBV23-1 is marked as an open reading frame, function uncertain. The trim removed 2 bases at V and 7 bases at J, leaving 11 bases unmatched. The CDR3 is 16 residues long.

This rearrangement joins TRBV27 to TRBJ2-7, with D maybe TRBD1 (5 bases). The length of the CDR3 is 11 residues. The ends were cut back, 8 bases at V and 4 bases at J, with 9 bases in the middle. The germline V gene encodes CDR1 MNHEY and CDR2 SMNVEV (reference sequence). The CDR3 nucleotides read TGTGCCAGCCAAGGGGCATACGAGCAGTACTTC. Translating gives CASQGAYEQYF.

This clonotype has ten or more counts. This chain links TRBV7-3 with TRBJ2-3, with a weak D call TRBD2 (5 bases). The CDR3 contains 15 residues. Germline lookup yields CDR1 SGHTA and CDR2 FQGTGA. V was shortened by 4 bases and J by 0 bases, with 11 bases between the two germline ends. CDR3 DNA sequence: TGTGCCAGCAGCTCTGAGGGCACTAGCACAGATACGCAGTATTTT. Its protein is CASSSEGTSTDTQYF.

This clonotype was detected ten times or more. The rearrangement links TRBV29-1 to TRBJ2-3; D possibly corresponds to TRBD1 (5 bases). The CDR3 covers 13 residues. Germline V lookup: CDR1 SQVTM, CDR2 ANQGSEA. The V end lost 4 bases, the J end lost 0 bases, and 8 bases lay between the germline ends. The DNA of the CDR3 is TGCAGCGTTGGGCAGGGCAGCACAGATACGCAGTATTTT. This gives the protein CSVGQGSTDTQYF.

This clonotype has more than one count but fewer than ten. The chain carries TRBV20-1 and TRBJ2-5; 12 bases line up with TRBD2. J lost 4 bases, V lost 1 base, and 4 bases had no gene match. The CDR3 sequence is 15 residues long. Per the germline V gene, CDR1 is DFQATT and CDR2 is SNEGSKA (reference sequence). CDR3 coding DNA: TGCAGTGCTAGAGGACTAGCGGGAGCGGGAGAGACCCAGTACTTC. Protein product: CSARGLAGAGETQYF.

The sample holds many counts of this clonotype. This chain links TRBV7-6 with TRBJ1-1; possibly TRBD1 for D (5 bases). Germline V lookup: CDR1 SGHVS, CDR2 FNYEAQ. With 5 bases removed from V and 4 bases from J, the gap between germline ends came to 14 bases. This CDR3 has 14 amino acids. CDR3 protein: CASSPRAGTTEAFF. The CDR3 DNA follows: TGTGCCAGCAGCCCCCGGGCAGGGACCACTGAAGCTTTCTTT.

The V and J genes are TRBV9 and TRBJ2-1, with 8 bases fitting TRBD2. Trimming removed 0 bases from V and 4 bases from J; junction bases left unmatched: 3. Germline V lookup: CDR1 SGDLS, CDR2 YYNGEE. This CDR3 comprises 15 residues. The CDR3 region has the DNA TGTGCCAGCAGCGTAGAAAGCGGGAGTTACAATGAGCAGTTCTTC. It codes for CASSVESGSYNEQFF.

This clonotype was observed at least ten times. The gene calls are TRBV18 and TRBJ2-7, with D tentatively TRBD1 (5 bases). Germline loops: CDR1 KGHSH, CDR2 LQKENI. V was clipped by 6 bases and J by 2 bases, with 11 bases between them. The CDR3 spans 13 residues. The CDR3 coding sequence is TGTGCCAGCTCCTCGGAACAGGCCTACGAGCAGTACTTC. Its protein is CASSSEQAYEQYF.

This clonotype was seen more than once but under ten times. This rearrangement joins TRBV7-2 to TRBJ1-1, with D unresolved. With 3 bases removed from V and 2 bases from J, the gap between germline ends came to 7 bases. Germline loops: CDR1 SGHTA, CDR2 FQGNSA. This CDR3 comprises 13 residues. CDR3 region: CASSFLKNTEAFF. DNA for the CDR3: TGTGCCAGCAGCTTTCTGAAAAACACTGAAGCTTTCTTT.

V and J are TRBV28 and TRBJ2-4; maybe TRBD2 (5 bases). Germline V gene data show CDR1 as MDHEN and CDR2 as SYDVKM. The V end was cut by 5 bases, the J end by 13 bases, with 15 bases between. The CDR3 has 12 amino acids. DNA of the CDR3: TGTGCCAGCAGTGCGAGCGGCCCTATCCAGTACTTC. It encodes CASSASGPIQYF.

The chain employs TRBV7-2 and TRBJ2-3, with D uncertain. The V end was cut by 1 base, the J end by 4 bases, with 15 bases between. The CDR3 totals 16 residues. Germline V CDR1 and CDR2: SGHTA, FQGNSA. CDR3: CASSLGSGWISDTQYF. In DNA, the CDR3 is TGTGCCAGCAGCTTAGGTTCCGGGTGGATCTCAGATACGCAGTATTTT. Full variable domain (remainder filled in from reference TRBV7-2 and TRBJ2-3): GAGVSQSPSNKVTEKGKDVELRCDPISGHTALYWYRQSLGQGLEFLIYFQGNSAPDKSGLPSDRFSAERTGGSVSTLTIQRTQQEDSAVYLCASSLGSGWISDTQYFGPGTRLTVL.

Ten or more counts support this clonotype. The gene calls are TRBV5-6 and TRBJ1-6, with 11 nucleotides matching TRBD1. The CDR3 has 19 residues. V lost 2 bases and J lost 8; bases outside the gene matches: 15. Germline CDR1 and CDR2: SGHDT and YYEEEE. The CDR3 nucleotides read TGTGCCAGCAGCTTACCGGGACAGGGGGGAGATATCTTTGATTCACCCCTCCACTTT. This codes for CASSLPGQGGDIFDSPLHF.

This clonotype was observed a handful of times. The J gene is TRBJ2-4, the V gene TRBV28; the D gene is possibly TRBD1 (6 bases). The V and J ends lost 7 bases and 3 bases respectively, with 10 bases between them. The CDR3 extends over 13 amino acids. Germline V gives CDR1 MDHEN, CDR2 SYDVKM. The CDR3 reads CASTRGGKNIQYF. CDR3 in DNA: TGTGCCAGCACCAGGGGTGGCAAAAACATTCAGTACTTC.

The rearrangement uses TRBV20-1 and TRBJ1-2; no clear D. This CDR3 comprises 15 residues. In germline, CDR1 is DFQATT, CDR2 SNEGSKA (reference sequence). Trimming took off 0 bases at V and 2 bases at J, with 13 bases between the two ends. For the CDR3, the DNA is TGCAGTGCTAGAGATGAGGGTTTGGGGAACTATGGCTACACCTTC. This translates into CSARDEGLGNYGYTF.

This clonotype was detected only once. The V gene is TRBV20-1, the J gene TRBJ1-1, with 10 bases lining up with TRBD1. From germline, CDR1 is DFQATT and CDR2 SNEGSKA (reference sequence). The CDR3 is made up of 14 amino acids. Unmatched junction bases numbered 11, after V lost 4 bases and J lost 9 bases. CDR3 in amino acids: CSAKGHGQGGQAFF. CDR3 nucleotide sequence: TGCAGTGCTAAGGGGCACGGACAGGGGGGTCAAGCTTTCTTT.

A few counts support this clonotype. The CDR3: CASRPGLASGELFF. In DNA form, the CDR3 reads TGTGCCAGCAGGCCGGGACTAGCGTCCGGGGAGCTGTTTTTT. The chain couples TRBV12-3 or TRBV12-4 to TRBJ2-2, with 10 nucleotides matching TRBD2. V trimming: 6 bases; J trimming: 6 bases; junction bases outside the gene matches: 4. The CDR3 contains 14 residues.

Many counts were recorded for this clonotype. This chain connects TRBV2 to TRBJ1-2, with 11 positions matching TRBD1. CDR1 SNHLY and CDR2 FYNNEI come from the germline V gene. Unmatched junction bases numbered 1, after V lost 4 bases and J lost 6 bases. The CDR3 spans 13 residues. In nucleotides, the CDR3 is TGTGCCAGCAGTGGGGACAGGGGGGATGGCTACACCTTC. As protein: CASSGDRGDGYTF.

The genes are TRBV24-1 and TRBJ2-7; 8 bases align to TRBD1. Germline trimming cut 9 bases from V and 5 bases from J; bases unmatched to any gene: 5. Germline-derived CDR1 and CDR2 are KGHDR and SFDVKD. The CDR3 has 12 amino acids. For the CDR3, the DNA is TGTGCCACCTCTCGGACAGGGAACGAGCAGTACTTC. Amino acid sequence: CATSRTGNEQYF.